Listed below are T cell receptor beta chains from one sample, sequenced in a study of beta chain features in type 1 diabetes. The repertoire was sequenced with immunoSEQ multiplex PCR; TCRdb's copy has only in-frame clones and lacks some. The sample holds under 450,000 clones, roughly 14% seen once. The sequenced sample consisted of naive CD4+ T cells from blood. These receptors all stem from a young man in good health. The CDR3 runs from the conserved cysteine through the conserved F or W. Fields, in order: J gene, V gene, CDR3 length, CDR3 protein.

TRBJ2-6,TRBV7-7,13,CASSFSGANVLTF
TRBJ2-1,TRBV13,15,CASSLGGGSYNEQFF
TRBJ2-7,TRBV27,15,CASSFSLGQSSEQYF
TRBJ2-5,TRBV30,13,CAWSGGSQKTQYF
TRBJ2-3,TRBV6-6,13,CASSYSDTDTQYF
TRBJ2-3,TRBV7-2,17,CASSVRLAGGGTDTQYF
TRBJ2-5,TRBV9,15,CASSQGLGYQETQYF
TRBJ2-1,TRBV10-3,14,CAIKSGSSYNEQFF
TRBJ2-5,TRBV2,13,CASSDWGYGAQYF
TRBJ1-1,TRBV7-2,15,CASSSDRARNTEAFF
TRBJ2-1,TRBV7-2,15,CASSSRGRAYNEQFF
TRBJ2-1,TRBV6-6,12,CATLAAANEQFF
TRBJ2-4,TRBV4-1,13,CASRDRDANIQYF
TRBJ2-3,TRBV5-1,15,CASSLPAGATDTQYF
TRBJ2-7,TRBV15,15,CATSREEIAGYEQYF
TRBJ2-4,TRBV5-4,17,CASSSWGLPPGKNIQYF
TRBJ2-7,TRBV7-2,14,CASSLTGPAYEQYF
TRBJ1-1,TRBV30,17,CAWITRGGFDRDTEAFF
TRBJ2-2,TRBV7-2,17,CASSPPGGDDYTGELFF
TRBJ2-2,TRBV19,13,CASSTTGTGELFF
TRBJ2-5,TRBV30,15,CAWRSSGRVGETQYF
TRBJ2-7,TRBV5-1,14,CASSPRRGPSEQYF
TRBJ2-1,TRBV30,13,CAWSRPVSNEQFF
TRBJ2-7,TRBV19,12,CASSWGNYEQYF
TRBJ2-7,TRBV2,15,CASTRLGEGPYEQYF
TRBJ1-1,TRBV13,14,CASSLGRGRTEAFF
TRBJ2-3,TRBV11-3,15,CASSLTQDRGDTQYF
TRBJ2-1,TRBV30,15,CAWIPGTALWDEQFF
TRBJ1-3,TRBV30,16,CAWTAGQRGFGNTIYF
TRBJ2-3,TRBV11-2,12,CASSLRADTQYF
TRBJ2-3,TRBV9,18,CASSVAPAGGRGTDTQYF
TRBJ1-2,TRBV7-9,18,CASSLGAGRRERNYGYTF
TRBJ1-5,TRBV4-3,14,CASSQVRREQPQHF
TRBJ2-7,TRBV2,12,CASRQGSYEQYF
TRBJ2-1,TRBV2,10,CARGRPESFF
TRBJ1-1,TRBV9,15,CASSVGQGSGSEAFF
TRBJ2-5,TRBV10-3,13,CAISSTNQETQYF
TRBJ1-1,TRBV10-3,13,CAIRGQGATEAFF
TRBJ2-3,TRBV19,15,CASSSISGSSDTQYF
TRBJ2-1,TRBV11-3,16,CASSLRGVRGDNEQFF
TRBJ2-2,TRBV7-2,15,CASSRGQAYTGELFF
TRBJ2-5,TRBV29-1,14,CSARAGGFQETQYF
TRBJ2-7,TRBV7-9,15,CASSLAPGVTYEQYF
TRBJ1-2,TRBV2,15,CASSDGTGGKEGYTF
TRBJ2-1,TRBV7-2,13,CASSLGPRNEQFF
TRBJ2-2,TRBV9,15,CASSPHGGSPGELFF
TRBJ2-3,TRBV18,14,CASATGSGADTQYF
TRBJ1-4,TRBV30,13,CAWNGQRHEKLFF
TRBJ1-4,TRBV7-9,12,CATGQENEKLFF
TRBJ2-1,TRBV6-5,15,CASSRRLGPGNEQFF
TRBJ1-2,TRBV7-2,13,CASSLGQNYGYTF
TRBJ2-3,TRBV29-1,13,CSVRNSIADTQYF
TRBJ2-5,TRBV7-2,14,CASSSPPGRETQYF
TRBJ2-6,TRBV4-1,17,CASSLQPTGSGANVLTF
TRBJ2-3,TRBV30,13,CAWSAQRRDTQYF